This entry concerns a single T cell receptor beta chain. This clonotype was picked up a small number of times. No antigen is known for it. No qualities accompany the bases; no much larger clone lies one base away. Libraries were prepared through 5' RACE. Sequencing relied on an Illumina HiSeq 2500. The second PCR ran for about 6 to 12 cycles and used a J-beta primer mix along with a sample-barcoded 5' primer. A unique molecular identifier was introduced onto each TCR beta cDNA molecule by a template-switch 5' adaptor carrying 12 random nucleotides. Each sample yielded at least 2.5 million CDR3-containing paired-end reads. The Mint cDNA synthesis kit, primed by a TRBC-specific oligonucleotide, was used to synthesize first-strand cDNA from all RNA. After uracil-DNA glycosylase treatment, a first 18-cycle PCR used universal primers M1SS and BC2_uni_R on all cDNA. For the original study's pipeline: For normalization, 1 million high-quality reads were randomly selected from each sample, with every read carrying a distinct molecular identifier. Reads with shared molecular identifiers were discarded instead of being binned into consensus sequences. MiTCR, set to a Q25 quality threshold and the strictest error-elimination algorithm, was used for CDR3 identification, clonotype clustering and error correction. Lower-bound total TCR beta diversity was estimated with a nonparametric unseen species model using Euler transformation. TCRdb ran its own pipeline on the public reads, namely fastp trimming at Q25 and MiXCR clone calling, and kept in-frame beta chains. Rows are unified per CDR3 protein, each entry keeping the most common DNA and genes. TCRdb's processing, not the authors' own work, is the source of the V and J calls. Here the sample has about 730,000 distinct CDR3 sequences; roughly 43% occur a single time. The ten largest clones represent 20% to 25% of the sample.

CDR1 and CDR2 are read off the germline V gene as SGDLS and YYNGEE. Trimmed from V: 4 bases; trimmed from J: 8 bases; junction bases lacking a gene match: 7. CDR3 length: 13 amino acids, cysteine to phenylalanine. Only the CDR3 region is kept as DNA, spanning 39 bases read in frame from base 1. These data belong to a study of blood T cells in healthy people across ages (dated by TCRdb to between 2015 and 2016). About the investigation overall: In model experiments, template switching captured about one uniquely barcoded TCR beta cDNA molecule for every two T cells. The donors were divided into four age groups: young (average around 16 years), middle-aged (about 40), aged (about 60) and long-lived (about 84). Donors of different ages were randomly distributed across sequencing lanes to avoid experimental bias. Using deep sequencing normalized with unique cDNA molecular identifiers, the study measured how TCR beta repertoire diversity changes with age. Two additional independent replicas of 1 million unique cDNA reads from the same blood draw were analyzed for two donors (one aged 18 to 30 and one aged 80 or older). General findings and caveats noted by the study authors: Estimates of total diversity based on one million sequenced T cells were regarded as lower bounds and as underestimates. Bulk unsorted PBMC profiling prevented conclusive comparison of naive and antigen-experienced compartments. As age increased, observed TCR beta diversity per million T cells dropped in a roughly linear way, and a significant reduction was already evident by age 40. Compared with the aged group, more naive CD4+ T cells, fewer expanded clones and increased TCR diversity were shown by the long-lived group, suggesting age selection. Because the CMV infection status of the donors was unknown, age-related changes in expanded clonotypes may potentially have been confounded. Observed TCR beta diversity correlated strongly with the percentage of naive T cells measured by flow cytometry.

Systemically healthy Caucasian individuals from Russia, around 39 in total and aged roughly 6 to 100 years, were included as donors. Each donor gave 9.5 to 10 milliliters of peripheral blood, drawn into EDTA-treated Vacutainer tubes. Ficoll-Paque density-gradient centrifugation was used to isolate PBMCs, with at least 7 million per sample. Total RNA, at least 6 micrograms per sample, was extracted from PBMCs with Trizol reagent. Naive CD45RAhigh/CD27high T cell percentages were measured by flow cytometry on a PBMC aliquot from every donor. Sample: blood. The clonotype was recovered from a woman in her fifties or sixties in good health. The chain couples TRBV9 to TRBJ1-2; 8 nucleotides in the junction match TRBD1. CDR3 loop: CASSPWTGRGYTF. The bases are TGTGCCAGCAGCCCTTGGACAGGGAGGGGCTACACCTTC.